The 26 T cell receptor beta chains reported below all come from one sample, sequenced in a study of blood T cell repertoires in COVID-19. Here immunoSEQ multiplex PCR was the method, and the copy in TCRdb shows in-frame clones only, minus some. The table records 70,000 or so clones, around 83% of them present only once. Sequencing used peripheral blood. Every receptor here comes from a woman older than 75 with acute or convalescent COVID-19.

The chain combines TRBV5-1 with TRBJ2-1; 13 bases map to TRBD2. Germline V gene lookup returns CDR1 SGHRS and CDR2 YFSETQ. With V trimmed by 4 bases and J by 6 bases, 4 bases remained unmatched. CDR3 size: 15 residues. CDR3: CASSPTSGGSNEQFF. The CDR3 coding sequence is TGCGCCAGCAGCCCGACTAGCGGGGGGTCCAATGAGCAGTTCTTC.

The chain is built from TRBV3-1 (or the pseudogene TRBV3-2) and TRBJ2-7; 8 bases are a match to TRBD2. After removal of 0 bases from V and 2 bases from J, the junction contained 6 bases not matched to a gene. The CDR3 is made up of 16 amino acids. Germline CDR1 and CDR2: LGHDT and YNNKEL (reference sequence). Here the CDR3 reads CASSQDSGTLTYEQYF. The DNA for the CDR3 is TGTGCCAGCAGCCAAGATAGCGGGACACTTACCTACGAGCAGTACTTC.

In its sample, this clone was seen a few times. This chain uses TRBV6-5 with TRBJ1-2, with 7 bases that match TRBD1. This CDR3 spans 15 amino acids. CDR1 and CDR2 (germline): MNHEY, SVGAGI. V lost 6 bases, J lost 2 bases, and 9 bases stayed unmatched. CDR3 protein: CASRPPGQTNYGYTF. CDR3 nucleotide sequence: TGTGCCAGCAGACCCCCGGGACAGACAAACTATGGCTACACCTTC.

This chain connects TRBV7-9 to TRBJ1-1, with TRBD1 as a possible D gene (5 bases). From germline, CDR1 is SEHNR and CDR2 FQNEAQ (reference sequence). The CDR3 contains 14 residues. Trimming cost V 2 bases and J 4 bases, with 11 bases left between them. CDR3 region: CASSLFGARTEAFF. The CDR3 DNA reads as TGTGCCAGCAGCTTATTTGGGGCTCGCACTGAAGCTTTCTTT.

The J gene is TRBJ1-1, the V gene TRBV15, with D unclear. The CDR3 consists of 8 residues. V shed 11 bases and J shed 8 bases, with 6 bases lying between them. Germline CDR1 is LNHNV and CDR2 is YYDKDF (reference sequence). The CDR3 spells CAGREAFF. CDR3 nucleotide sequence: TGTGCCGGGCGAGAAGCTTTCTTT.

J is TRBJ1-4 and V is TRBV2, with D unclear. The CDR3 is 13 amino acids. The germline V gene has CDR1 SNHLY and CDR2 FYNNEI. V was shortened by 8 bases and J by 0 bases, with 7 bases between the two germline ends. Here the CDR3 reads CASVSATNEKLFF. CDR3 coding DNA: TGTGCCAGCGTATCTGCAACTAATGAAAAACTGTTTTTT.

This clone showed up just a few times. The chain carries TRBV19 and TRBJ2-1; 12 bases line up with TRBD1. Germline V gene lookup returns CDR1 LNHDA and CDR2 SQIVND (reference sequence). The CDR3 is 16 amino acids. V dropped 5 bases and J dropped 8; count of bases not matched to a gene: 10. CDR3 loop: CASSSSGTGGEYEQFF. The DNA of the CDR3 is TGTGCCAGTAGTTCCTCCGGGACAGGGGGCGAGTATGAGCAGTTCTTC.

V and J are TRBV5-1 and TRBJ2-1; 13 bases line up with TRBD2. CDR1 is SGHRS, CDR2 YFSETQ, per germline. With V trimmed by 1 base and J by 0 bases, 4 bases remained unmatched. The CDR3 has 18 residues. The CDR3 sequence: CASSLTSGRVSSYNEQFF. CDR3 sequence (DNA): TGCGCCAGCAGCTTGACTAGCGGGAGGGTTAGCTCCTACAATGAGCAGTTCTTC. Complete variable domain (other parts from reference TRBV5-1 and TRBJ2-1): KAGVTQTPRYLIKTRGQQVTLSCSPISGHRSVSWYQQTPGQGLQFLFEYFSETQRNKGNFPGRFSGRQFSNSRSEMNVSTLELGDSALYLCASSLTSGRVSSYNEQFFGPGTRLTVL.

CDR3 DNA sequence: TGTGCCAGCAGCTTTGCAGGGGGCTCCTACGAGCAGTACTTC. This encodes CASSFAGGSYEQYF. The V call is TRBV5-4, the J call TRBJ2-7; TRBD1 aligns across 7 bases. CDR1 SGHNT and CDR2 YYREEE come from the germline V gene (reference sequence). This CDR3 has 14 residues. V was pared by 2 bases and J by 0 bases, with 2 bases of the junction left unmatched. Based on the CDR3 plus reference TRBV5-4 and TRBJ2-7, the full variable domain is ETGVTQSPTHLIKTRGQQVTLRCSSQSGHNTVSWYQQALGQGPQFIFQYYREEENGRGNFPPRFSGLQFPNYSSELNVNALELDDSALYLCASSFAGGSYEQYFGPGTRLTVT.

V is TRBV29-1 and J is TRBJ2-3; 13 nucleotides line up with TRBD2. This CDR3 spans 15 amino acids. Germline values: CDR1 SQVTM, CDR2 ANQGSEA. The V gene end was trimmed by 4 bases and the J gene end by 3 bases; junction bases not matched to a gene: 4. CDR3 DNA sequence: TGCAGCGTTGTGAGACTAGCGGGGGGTACAGATACGCAGTATTTT. As protein: CSVVRLAGGTDTQYF.

The chain combines TRBV14 with TRBJ1-1, with 7 bases fitting TRBD1. Germline CDR1 is SGHDN and CDR2 is FVKESK. V lost 4 bases to trimming and J lost 4 bases; unmatched junction nucleotides: 3. The CDR3 has 13 amino acids. As DNA, the CDR3 is TGTGCCAGCAGCCTCTCAGGGGGCACTGAAGCTTTCTTT. This translates into CASSLSGGTEAFF.

This clone appeared a few times. The chain combines TRBV4-2 with TRBJ2-5; TRBD2 matches 12 bases. V was pared by 4 bases and J by 5 bases, with 5 bases of the junction left unmatched. Germline CDR1 and CDR2: LGHNA and YNFKEQ. The CDR3 runs 15 residues. Here the CDR3 DNA reads TGTGCCAGCAGCCCGACTAGCGGGGGAGGGGAGACCCAGTACTTC. Translation: CASSPTSGGGETQYF.

V and J are TRBV6-5 and TRBJ1-1, with D hard to call. CDR3 size: 14 residues. Germline-derived CDR1 and CDR2 are MNHEY and SVGAGI. With 8 bases removed from V and 0 bases from J, the gap between germline ends came to 13 bases. Here the CDR3 DNA reads TGTGCCAGCCTCCACTCGTTCATGAACACTGAAGCTTTCTTT. Translation: CASLHSFMNTEAFF.

This chain uses TRBV6-5 with TRBJ1-5; D remains unclear. The CDR3 sequence is 13 residues long. Germline CDR1 and CDR2: MNHEY and SVGAGI. The V and J ends lost 0 bases and 9 bases respectively, with 9 bases between them. This CDR3 is CASSYSWRRPQHF. For the CDR3, the DNA is TGTGCCAGCAGTTACTCCTGGAGAAGGCCCCAGCATTTT.

The rearrangement uses TRBV11-2 and TRBJ2-2; TRBD2 is a possible D gene (5 bases). V lost 1 base and J lost 4, with 19 bases in between. Germline V gene data show CDR1 as SGHAT and CDR2 as FQNNGV. The length of the CDR3 is 18 residues. This CDR3 reads CASSLVVVEVAGTGELFF. CDR3 bases: TGTGCCAGCAGCTTAGTCGTTGTGGAGGTAGCAGGCACCGGGGAGCTGTTTTTT.

This clone was found a few times. This chain uses TRBV24-1 with TRBJ2-3, with D possibly matching TRBD1 (7 bases). V was clipped by 4 bases and J by 1 base, with 14 bases between them. The length of the CDR3 is 16 residues. The germline V gene encodes CDR1 KGHDR and CDR2 SFDVKD. CDR3 sequence (DNA): TGTGCCACCAGTGACACCGACAGGGAGGGCACAGATACGCAGTATTTT. Its translation: CATSDTDREGTDTQYF.

The V and J genes are TRBV7-8 and TRBJ2-1; 14 bases align to TRBD2. The CDR3 is 17 residues long. V dropped 5 bases and J dropped 2; count of bases not matched to a gene: 5. CDR1 and CDR2 from the germline V gene are SGHVS and FQNEAQ. CDR3 residues: CASSPRLAGGPYNEQFF. As DNA, the CDR3 is TGTGCCAGCAGCCCACGACTAGCGGGGGGGCCCTACAATGAGCAGTTCTTC.

A note on this clone: One end of the junction is discordant with germline, which a read error may explain. Other DNA sequences in the same sample also yield this CDR3. As DNA, the CDR3 is TGTGCCAGCAGCCTAGATCGAGACAGTGAAGCTTTCTTT. Protein: CASSLDRDSEAFF. The J gene is TRBJ1-1, the V gene TRBV11-2, with D tentatively TRBD1 (5 bases). The CDR3 loop spans 13 amino acids. From germline, CDR1 is SGHAT and CDR2 FQNNGV.

This clone was seen only a few times. This chain joins TRBV4-1 and TRBJ1-2; tentatively, D is TRBD1 (6 bases). Germline V gene sequence: CDR1 MGHRA, CDR2 YSYEKL. CDR3 length: 14 residues. Trimming removed 3 bases from V and 2 bases from J, with 10 bases in between. Here the CDR3 DNA reads TGCGCCAGCAGCCAGGATGACAGGAACTATGGCTACACCTTC. Amino acid sequence: CASSQDDRNYGYTF.

The V call is TRBV27, the J call TRBJ1-4; 9 bases map to TRBD1. The germline V gene encodes CDR1 MNHEY and CDR2 SMNVEV (reference sequence). J gave up 6 bases and V 4 bases, and 12 bases lay outside the gene matches. The CDR3 loop spans 17 amino acids. In nucleotides, the CDR3 is TGTGCCAGCAGTTATACCCATTACAGGGGGCGATATGAAAAACTGTTTTTT. This translates into CASSYTHYRGRYEKLFF.

This rearrangement joins TRBV3-1 (or the pseudogene TRBV3-2) to TRBJ2-5, with D unresolved. Deletions cut 1 base from V and 1 base from J, with 7 bases between. The CDR3 loop spans 14 amino acids. CDR1 and CDR2 (germline): LGHDT, YNNKEL (reference sequence). The CDR3 spells CASSQAPSQETQYF. CDR3 bases: TGTGCCAGCAGCCAAGCACCCAGCCAAGAGACCCAGTACTTC.

The genes are TRBV10-1 and TRBJ2-7, with D perhaps TRBD2 (6 bases). The CDR3 spans 15 residues. V shed 2 bases and J shed 5 bases, with 16 bases lying between them. Looked up from germline, CDR1 is WNHNN and CDR2 is SYGVQD (reference sequence). The CDR3 DNA follows: TGCGCCAGCAGTGAGAGTAGGGACTGGAGCAACGAGCAGTACTTC. Translated: CASSESRDWSNEQYF.

The CDR3 bases are TGTGCCAGCAGTAATCTTGTGTCTGGCAATTCACCCCTCCACTTT. Its protein is CASSNLVSGNSPLHF. The gene calls are TRBV6-5 and TRBJ1-6; D uncertain. Trimming shortened V by 5 bases and J by 7 bases, and 15 bases separated the two germline ends. The CDR3 sequence is 15 residues long. Germline V gene lookup returns CDR1 MNHEY and CDR2 SVGAGI.

This rearrangement joins TRBV6-5 to TRBJ2-4; possible D gene TRBD2, 5 bases. This CDR3 has 16 residues. Germline V CDR1 and CDR2: MNHEY, SVGAGI. Trimming took off 0 bases at V and 8 bases at J, with 17 bases between the two ends. CDR3 sequence: CASSYSRYPTGDIQYF. CDR3 nucleotides: TGTGCCAGCAGTTACTCGAGGTACCCCACCGGGGACATTCAGTACTTC.

The V and J genes are TRBV28 and TRBJ2-1; a weak D match, TRBD1 (5 bases). This CDR3 is built from 12 residues. Trimming left V 3 bases short and J 12 bases short, with 12 bases between. Germline CDR1 and CDR2: MDHEN and SYDVKM. CDR3 nucleotide sequence: TGTGCCAGCAGTTTCGAGAATAGGGGGCAGTTCTTC. Translating it yields CASSFENRGQFF.

The chain is built from TRBV6-5 and TRBJ2-1, with 8 nucleotides matching TRBD1. Germline lookup yields CDR1 MNHEY and CDR2 SVGAGI. Unmatched junction bases numbered 7, after V lost 7 bases and J lost 8 bases. There are 13 residues in the CDR3. CDR3 bases: TGTGCCAGCATGCTGACAGGGGAGGATGAGCAGTTCTTC. Protein: CASMLTGEDEQFF.